Sequencing of this TCR beta chain was carried out in a study of CD8+CD57+ T cells in acquired aplastic anemia. Study-level background: There were some 9.8 million reads, on average, for CD4+ cells from healthy donors.

The template for TCR beta VDJ and CDR3 sequence profiling was genomic DNA. MiXCR, run by TCRdb on the reads, gives a single entry per CDR3 protein. The data show 150,000 to 200,000 distinct CDR3 sequences, approximately 43% seen once. The length of the CDR3 is 14 residues. Per the germline V gene, CDR1 is SGHVS and CDR2 is FQNEAQ. Trimming took 4 bases from V and 7 from J, leaving 13 bases between them. This clonotype was obtained from a human donor in good health. Sequenced input: sorted CD4+, CD8+, or CD8+CD57+ T cells (not recorded which) from PBMCs. This chain connects TRBV7-8 to TRBJ2-2; D is perhaps TRBD2 (5 bases). CDR3 loop: CASSSGEFIGELFF. Here the CDR3 DNA reads TGTGCCAGCAGCTCTGGGGAGTTTATCGGGGAGCTGTTTTTT.